This is a list of T cell receptor beta chains from one sample in a study of blood T cells in healthy people across ages. TCRdb passed the 5' RACE reads through MiXCR, listing each CDR3 protein once. The sample consists of more than 550,000 distinct CDR3 sequences, 20% to 25% of them appearing once. Sequencing was carried out using blood. These receptors were taken from a man between 65 and 85 years old in good health. The CDR3 runs from the conserved cysteine through the conserved F or W. Fields, in order: D gene, V gene, clone size, J gene, CDR3 DNA, CDR3 protein. A D gene is named only where the DNA matches it firmly. The listing skips clone size in some rows; elsewhere it reads once, few, many or a size class.

D: NA; V: TRBV6-2/TRBV6-3; size: NA; J: TRBJ1-1; DNA: TGTGCCAGCAGTTACTACATGACCCACACTGAAGCTTTCTTT; CDR3: CASSYYMTHTEAFF
D: TRBD2; V: TRBV20-1; size: NA; J: TRBJ2-1; DNA: TGCAGTGCAGCGGGAGTTACCTACAATGAGCAGCTCTTC; CDR3: CSAAGVTYNEQLF
D: NA; V: TRBV20-1; size: many; J: TRBJ2-1; DNA: TGCAGTGCTGATCTTAGGGGGGGCTACAATGAGCAGTTCTTC; CDR3: CSADLRGGYNEQFF
D: TRBD1; V: TRBV7-8; size: many; J: TRBJ2-5; DNA: TGTGCCAGCAGCAGTAGGGACAGGGTGACAGAGACCCAGTACTTC; CDR3: CASSSRDRVTETQYF
D: NA; V: TRBV5-1; size: NA; J: TRBJ1-1; DNA: TGCGCCAGCAGCCTCAAGGGGCGGGGGACTGAAGCTTTCTTT; CDR3: CASSLKGRGTEAFF
D: TRBD1; V: TRBV28; size: NA; J: TRBJ2-7; DNA: TGTGCCAGCAGCCGACGACAGGGGGCCGAGCAGTACTTC; CDR3: CASSRRQGAEQYF
D: NA; V: TRBV19; size: few; J: TRBJ2-1; DNA: TGTGCCAGTACGACAGAACCTCGACTGGGGAATGAGCAGTTCTTC; CDR3: CASTTEPRLGNEQFF
D: TRBD2; V: TRBV11-2; size: NA; J: TRBJ2-1; DNA: TGTGCCAGCAGCTTGTATCAGGGACTAGCTAGCAATGAGCAGTTCTTC; CDR3: CASSLYQGLASNEQFF
D: TRBD1; V: TRBV3-1; size: few; J: TRBJ1-2; DNA: TGTGCCAGCAGCCAAGGGCCCAACAGGGGAAAATTCTATGGCTACACCTTC; CDR3: CASSQGPNRGKFYGYTF
D: NA; V: TRBV5-1; size: few; J: TRBJ2-5; DNA: TGCGCCAGCAGCACGACTAGGACCCGAGAGACCCAGTACTTC; CDR3: CASSTTRTRETQYF
D: NA; V: TRBV6-1; size: NA; J: TRBJ2-3; DNA: TGTGCCAGCTCAGGGGCAGGACGCACAGATACGCAGTATTTT; CDR3: CASSGAGRTDTQYF
D: TRBD1; V: TRBV6-1; size: NA; J: TRBJ1-5; DNA: TGTGCCAGCAGTGAGACAGGGAAAAGGGATCAGCCCCAGCATTTT; CDR3: CASSETGKRDQPQHF
D: NA; V: TRBV19; size: NA; J: TRBJ2-5; DNA: TGTGCCAGTAGTTTCGGACGGACCCAAGAGACCCAGTACTTC; CDR3: CASSFGRTQETQYF
D: TRBD1; V: TRBV28; size: NA; J: TRBJ1-2; DNA: TGTGCCAGCAGAGCGACAGGGTACTATGGCTACACCTTC; CDR3: CASRATGYYGYTF
D: NA; V: TRBV11-2; size: NA; J: TRBJ1-1; DNA: TGTGCCAGCAGCTTCGCAGGTTCGGGGGCTAATGAAGCTTTCTTT; CDR3: CASSFAGSGANEAFF
D: TRBD2; V: TRBV20-1; size: NA; J: TRBJ2-3; DNA: TGCAGTGCTAGCCTACTAGCGGGGGGGCTTACTTATGGAGATACGCAGTATTTT; CDR3: CSASLLAGGLTYGDTQYF
D: NA; V: TRBV30; size: NA; J: TRBJ2-7; DNA: TGTGCCTGGAGTACGGGACTTGCGAAGGTCCAGTACTTC; CDR3: CAWSTGLAKVQYF
D: TRBD1; V: TRBV27; size: NA; J: TRBJ1-1; DNA: TGTGCCAGCAGTTTCCGACAGGGGCCGGCTTTCTTT; CDR3: CASSFRQGPAFF
D: TRBD1; V: TRBV15; size: NA; J: TRBJ2-7; DNA: TGTGCCACCAGCAGAGACCGGGACAGGGACTACGAGCAGTACTTC; CDR3: CATSRDRDRDYEQYF
D: NA; V: TRBV20-1; size: NA; J: TRBJ1-2; DNA: TGCAGTGCCAGAGGACAGCTTGCATCTGACTACACCTTC; CDR3: CSARGQLASDYTF
D: NA; V: TRBV6-1; size: many; J: TRBJ2-5; DNA: TGTGCCAGCACCGACCCGCCAGAGACCCAGTACTTC; CDR3: CASTDPPETQYF
D: TRBD2; V: TRBV9; size: NA; J: TRBJ2-1; DNA: TGTGCCAGCAGCGTAGAGCGGGAGACCTACAATGAGCAGTTCTTC; CDR3: CASSVERETYNEQFF
D: TRBD1; V: TRBV10-3; size: few; J: TRBJ2-3; DNA: TGTGCCACCCAGGACAGGGGAGGGGTAGATACGCAGTATTTT; CDR3: CATQDRGGVDTQYF
D: TRBD2; V: TRBV12-3/TRBV12-4; size: NA; J: TRBJ2-2; DNA: TGTGCCAGCAGTCTAGGGGGACTAGCTGGGACCGGGGAGCTGTTTTTT; CDR3: CASSLGGLAGTGELFF
D: NA; V: TRBV29-1; size: few; J: TRBJ2-5; DNA: TGCAGCGTTGACCCTGACGGTCCCGAGACCCAGTACTTC; CDR3: CSVDPDGPETQYF
D: NA; V: TRBV29-1; size: many; J: TRBJ2-6; DNA: TGCAGCGTTGAAAGGGTTACCGGGGCCAACGTCCTGACTTTC; CDR3: CSVERVTGANVLTF
D: NA; V: TRBV30; size: NA; J: TRBJ2-6; DNA: TGTGCCTGGAGTGGAGACGGAACTGGGGCCAACGTCCTGACTTTC; CDR3: CAWSGDGTGANVLTF
D: TRBD2; V: TRBV6-2/TRBV6-3; size: NA; J: TRBJ2-1; DNA: TGTGCCAGCGGATGGGCACTAGCGGCCTACAATGAGCAGTTCTTC; CDR3: CASGWALAAYNEQFF
D: TRBD2; V: TRBV5-1; size: NA; J: TRBJ2-1; DNA: TGCGCCAGCAGCCCTGTAGCGGGGGGGCACAATGAGCAGTTCTTC; CDR3: CASSPVAGGHNEQFF
D: NA; V: TRBV29-1; size: NA; J: TRBJ1-3; DNA: TGCAGCGTTGAAGGATTTGGAAACACCATATATTTT; CDR3: CSVEGFGNTIYF
D: NA; V: TRBV20-1; size: NA; J: TRBJ1-2; DNA: TGCAGTGCTAGTTGGGGTGTTGGGGGGACCAATGGCTACACCTTC; CDR3: CSASWGVGGTNGYTF
D: TRBD2; V: TRBV12-3/TRBV12-4; size: NA; J: TRBJ2-5; DNA: TGTGCCAGCAGTTCCACCCACCCTAGCGGGAGAACCCACTTGCTCTTC; CDR3: CASSSTHPSGRTHLLF
D: NA; V: TRBV29-1; size: NA; J: TRBJ2-5; DNA: TGCAGCGTTGAGGGAAACCAAGAGACCCAGTACTTC; CDR3: CSVEGNQETQYF
D: TRBD1; V: TRBV12-3/TRBV12-4; size: NA; J: TRBJ1-2; DNA: TGTGCCAGCAGTCCCGGACAGGGGGGACTCTATGGCTACACCTTC; CDR3: CASSPGQGGLYGYTF
D: TRBD1; V: TRBV10-3; size: NA; J: TRBJ2-7; DNA: TGTACCATCAGCTTTGGGACAGGGGCCTACGAGCAGTACTTC; CDR3: CTISFGTGAYEQYF
D: NA; V: TRBV29-1; size: NA; J: TRBJ1-5; DNA: TGCAGCGTTGCCGGGCTAGCGGGGGGGCACACAGATACGCAGCATTTT; CDR3: CSVAGLAGGHTDTQHF
D: TRBD1; V: TRBV10-1; size: NA; J: TRBJ2-7; DNA: TGCGCCAGTCAAGGGGACAGACTACCCTACGAGCAGTACTTC; CDR3: CASQGDRLPYEQYF
D: NA; V: TRBV5-1; size: few; J: TRBJ2-2; DNA: TGCGCCAGCAGCTTCGACAGGCGCTACACCGGGGAGCTGTTTTTT; CDR3: CASSFDRRYTGELFF
D: NA; V: TRBV7-9; size: NA; J: TRBJ2-3; DNA: TGTGCCAGCAGCTTAAACCCCACAGATACGCAGTATTTT; CDR3: CASSLNPTDTQYF
D: TRBD2; V: TRBV11-2; size: few; J: TRBJ2-1; DNA: TGTGCCAGCAGCTTCAACGCGGAAGCTAGCGGGGGATTTAGCTCCTACAATGAGCAGTTCTTC; CDR3: CASSFNAEASGGFSSYNEQFF
D: NA; V: TRBV20-1; size: NA; J: TRBJ2-3; DNA: TGCAGTGCTAGCACTTGGGGGTGCGATACGCAGTATTTT; CDR3: CSASTWGCDTQYF
D: NA; V: TRBV7-2; size: NA; J: TRBJ2-7; DNA: TGTGCCAGCAGCTTATCCGGGGAACCCGAGCAGTACTTC; CDR3: CASSLSGEPEQYF
D: NA; V: TRBV28; size: NA; J: TRBJ1-1; DNA: TGTGCCAGCAAATCCATAATGAACACTGAAGCTTTCTTT; CDR3: CASKSIMNTEAFF
D: TRBD2; V: TRBV11-2; size: few; J: TRBJ2-1; DNA: TGTGCCAGCAGCTTGACTAGCGGGCCTGGGGATGAGCAGTTCTTC; CDR3: CASSLTSGPGDEQFF
D: NA; V: TRBV5-1; size: few; J: TRBJ2-1; DNA: TGCGCCAGCAGCCTAGGACTTAGTAATTACAATGAGCAGTTCTTC; CDR3: CASSLGLSNYNEQFF
D: TRBD2; V: TRBV29-1; size: few; J: TRBJ2-4; DNA: TGCAGCGTGGAGGCCTGGGGGGGATTACTAGCCAAAAACATTCAGTACTTC; CDR3: CSVEAWGGLLAKNIQYF
D: TRBD1; V: TRBV7-3; size: few; J: TRBJ1-2; DNA: TGTGCCAGCAGCTTAATAGGGGGCTCGGAGGGCTACACCTTC; CDR3: CASSLIGGSEGYTF
D: NA; V: TRBV12-3/TRBV12-4; size: NA; J: TRBJ1-2; DNA: TGTGCCAGCAGTCCAGGGATAAGCGGCTACACCTTC; CDR3: CASSPGISGYTF
D: NA; V: TRBV19; size: few; J: TRBJ2-3; DNA: TGTGCCAGTAGTATGGCTAGCACAGATACGCAGTATTTT; CDR3: CASSMASTDTQYF
D: NA; V: TRBV9; size: NA; J: TRBJ2-7; DNA: TGTGCCAGCAGCCGCCTTGGGACGGGACCCTACGAGCAGTACTTC; CDR3: CASSRLGTGPYEQYF
D: NA; V: TRBV29-1; size: few; J: TRBJ1-2; DNA: TGCAGCGCGACCCTCCTCCGGGACAACTATGGCTACACCTTC; CDR3: CSATLLRDNYGYTF
D: NA; V: TRBV20-1; size: medium-sized; J: TRBJ1-4; DNA: TGCAGTGCCCTCCCCCCACCCGGGTTCGGTGAAAAACTGTTTTTT; CDR3: CSALPPPGFGEKLFF
D: TRBD1; V: TRBV12-3/TRBV12-4; size: NA; J: TRBJ2-7; DNA: TGTGCCAGCATTGACGTGGACAGGGCTTACGAGCAGTACTTC; CDR3: CASIDVDRAYEQYF
D: TRBD2; V: TRBV7-9; size: NA; J: TRBJ2-2; DNA: TGTGCCAGCAGCCGTCCCGGACTAGCGGGCACCGGGGAGCTGTTTTTT; CDR3: CASSRPGLAGTGELFF
D: NA; V: TRBV6-5; size: NA; J: TRBJ1-2; DNA: TGTGCCAGCAGAACCCTCGGGTTTCATGGCTACACCTTC; CDR3: CASRTLGFHGYTF
D: TRBD2; V: TRBV7-2; size: NA; J: TRBJ2-3; DNA: TGTGCCAGCAGCTTCGCTAGCGGGGGCGATACGCAGTATTTT; CDR3: CASSFASGGDTQYF
D: NA; V: TRBV4-2; size: NA; J: TRBJ1-6; DNA: TGTGCCAGCAGGTCCGACGCGGGTCAGGGATCACCCCTCCACTTT; CDR3: CASRSDAGQGSPLHF
D: NA; V: TRBV27; size: NA; J: TRBJ2-1; DNA: TGTGCCAGCAGTTTATCGCAGGCAGGCAATGAGCAGTTCTTC; CDR3: CASSLSQAGNEQFF
D: NA; V: TRBV29-1; size: NA; J: TRBJ2-1; DNA: TGCAGCGTTCACTACAATGAGCAGTTCTTC; CDR3: CSVHYNEQFF